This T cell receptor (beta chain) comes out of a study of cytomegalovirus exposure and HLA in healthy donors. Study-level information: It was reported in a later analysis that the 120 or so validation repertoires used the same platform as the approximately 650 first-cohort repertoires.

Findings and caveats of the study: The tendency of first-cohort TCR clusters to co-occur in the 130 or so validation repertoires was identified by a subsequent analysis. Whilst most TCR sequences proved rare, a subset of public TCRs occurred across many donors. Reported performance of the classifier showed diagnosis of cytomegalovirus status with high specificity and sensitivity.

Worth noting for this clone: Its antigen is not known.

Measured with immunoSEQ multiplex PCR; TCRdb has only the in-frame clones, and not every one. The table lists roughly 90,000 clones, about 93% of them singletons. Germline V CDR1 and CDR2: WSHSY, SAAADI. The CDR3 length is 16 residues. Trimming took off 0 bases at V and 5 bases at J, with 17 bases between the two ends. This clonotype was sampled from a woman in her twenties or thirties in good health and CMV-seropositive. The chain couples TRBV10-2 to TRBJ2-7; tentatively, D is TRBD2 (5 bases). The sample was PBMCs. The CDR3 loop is CASSESMVRDQDEQYF. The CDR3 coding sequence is TGCGCCAGCAGTGAGTCGATGGTCCGGGATCAGGACGAGCAGTACTTC.